The rows below give T cell receptor beta chains drawn from one sample of a study of T cell changes during pregnancy in multiple sclerosis. Sequencing used immunoSEQ multiplex PCR; TCRdb keeps in-frame clones, though not all of them. Of around 100,000 clones listed, more than 85% were seen once; the top ten hold less than 4.5%. The sequenced sample was peripheral blood, obtained after pregnancy. The receptors were sampled from a female donor with multiple sclerosis, enrolled in a pregnancy study. CDR3s include the opening cysteine and the closing phenylalanine or tryptophan. Fields, in order: CDR3 DNA, CDR3 protein, V gene, clone size, J gene, D gene. D genes are given only for firm matches. Not all rows give a size; the values are once, few, many and, for expanded clones, a class.

CDR3nt: TGTGCCAGCAGCGTAGGTGACACCTTAAACATTCAGTACTTC; CDR3aa: CASSVGDTLNIQYF; v_gene: TRBV9; abundance: .; j_gene: TRBJ2-4; d_gene: .
CDR3nt: TGTGCCAGCAGCAAGGGACAGGGCGAGCAGTACTTC; CDR3aa: CASSKGQGEQYF; v_gene: TRBV21-1; abundance: .; j_gene: TRBJ2-7; d_gene: .
CDR3nt: TGTGCCAGCAGCGTGCAGGGGGATTCACCCCTCCACTTT; CDR3aa: CASSVQGDSPLHF; v_gene: TRBV9; abundance: .; j_gene: TRBJ1-6; d_gene: TRBD1
CDR3nt: TGTGCCAGCAGCGTAGATTGGGGGCAGACGTACCAAGAGACCCAGTACTTC; CDR3aa: CASSVDWGQTYQETQYF; v_gene: TRBV9; abundance: .; j_gene: TRBJ2-5; d_gene: .
CDR3nt: TGTGCCAGTAGACCGGGGGACAGGCTTCAGCCCCAGCATTTT; CDR3aa: CASRPGDRLQPQHF; v_gene: TRBV19; abundance: .; j_gene: TRBJ1-5; d_gene: TRBD1
CDR3nt: TGTGCCAGCAGCTTTGGGGGCGGGTATGGCTACACCTTC; CDR3aa: CASSFGGGYGYTF; v_gene: TRBV5-6; abundance: .; j_gene: TRBJ1-2; d_gene: .
CDR3nt: TGTGCCAGCATACGGCCGGGTACCACTGAAGCTTTCTTT; CDR3aa: CASIRPGTTEAFF; v_gene: TRBV6-1; abundance: .; j_gene: TRBJ1-1; d_gene: .
CDR3nt: TGTGCCAGCAGCCAAGAGGGCAACTCCTACGAGCAGTACTTC; CDR3aa: CASSQEGNSYEQYF; v_gene: TRBV4-2; abundance: .; j_gene: TRBJ2-7; d_gene: .
CDR3nt: TGCAGCGTTGCCAAGTATCGGGGACAGGGGGAGGTCAATGAGCAGTTCTTC; CDR3aa: CSVAKYRGQGEVNEQFF; v_gene: TRBV29-1; abundance: .; j_gene: TRBJ2-1; d_gene: TRBD1
CDR3nt: TGTGCCAGTAGGCCAGGGACAACTGGAAACACCATATATTTT; CDR3aa: CASRPGTTGNTIYF; v_gene: TRBV19; abundance: once; j_gene: TRBJ1-3; d_gene: .
CDR3nt: TGTGCCAGCAGCTTTCGAAGAGACAATGAGCAGTTCTTC; CDR3aa: CASSFRRDNEQFF; v_gene: TRBV5-5; abundance: many; j_gene: TRBJ2-1; d_gene: .